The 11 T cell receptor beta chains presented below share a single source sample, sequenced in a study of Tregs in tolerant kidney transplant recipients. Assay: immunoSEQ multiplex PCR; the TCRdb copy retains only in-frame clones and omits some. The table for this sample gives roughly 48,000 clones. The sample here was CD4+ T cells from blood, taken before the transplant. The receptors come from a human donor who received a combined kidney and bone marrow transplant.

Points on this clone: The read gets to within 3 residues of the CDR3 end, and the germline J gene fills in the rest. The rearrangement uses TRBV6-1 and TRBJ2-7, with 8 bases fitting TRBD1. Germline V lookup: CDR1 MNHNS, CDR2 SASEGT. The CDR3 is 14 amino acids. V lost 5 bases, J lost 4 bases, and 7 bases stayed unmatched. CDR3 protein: CASSKGQGKYEQYF. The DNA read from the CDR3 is TGTGCCAGCAGTAAAGGACAGGGAAAGTACGAG.

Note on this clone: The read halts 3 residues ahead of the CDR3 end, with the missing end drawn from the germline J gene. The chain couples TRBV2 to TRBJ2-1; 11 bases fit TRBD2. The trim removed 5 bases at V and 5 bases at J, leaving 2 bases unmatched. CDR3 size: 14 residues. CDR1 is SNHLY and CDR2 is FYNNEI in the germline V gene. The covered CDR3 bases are TGTGCCAGCAGTCCGGGACTAGCGGACAATGAG. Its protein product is CASSPGLADNE. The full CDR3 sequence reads CASSPGLADNEQFF.

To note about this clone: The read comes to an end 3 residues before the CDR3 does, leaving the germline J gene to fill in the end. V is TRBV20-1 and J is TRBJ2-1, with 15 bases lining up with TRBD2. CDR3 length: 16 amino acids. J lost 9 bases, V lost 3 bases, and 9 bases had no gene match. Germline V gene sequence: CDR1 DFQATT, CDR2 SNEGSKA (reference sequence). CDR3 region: CSASRSLGLAGGEQFF. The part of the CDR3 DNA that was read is TGCAGTGCTAGTCGCTCTTTGGGACTAGCGGGGGGTGAG.

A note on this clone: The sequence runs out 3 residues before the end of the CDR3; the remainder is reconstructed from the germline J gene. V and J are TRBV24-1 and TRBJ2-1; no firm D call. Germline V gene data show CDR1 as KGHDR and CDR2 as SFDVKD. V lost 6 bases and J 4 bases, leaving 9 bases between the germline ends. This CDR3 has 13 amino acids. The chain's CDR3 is CATSRHPYNEQFF. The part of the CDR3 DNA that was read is TGTGCCACCAGTAGACACCCATACAATGAG.

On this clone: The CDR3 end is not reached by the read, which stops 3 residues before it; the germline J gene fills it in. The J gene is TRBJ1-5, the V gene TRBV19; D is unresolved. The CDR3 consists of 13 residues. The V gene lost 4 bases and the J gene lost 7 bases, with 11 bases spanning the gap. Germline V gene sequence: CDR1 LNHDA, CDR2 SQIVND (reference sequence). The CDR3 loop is CASSTPGGQPQHF. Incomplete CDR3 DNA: TGTGCCAGTAGTACCCCCGGCGGGCAGCCC.

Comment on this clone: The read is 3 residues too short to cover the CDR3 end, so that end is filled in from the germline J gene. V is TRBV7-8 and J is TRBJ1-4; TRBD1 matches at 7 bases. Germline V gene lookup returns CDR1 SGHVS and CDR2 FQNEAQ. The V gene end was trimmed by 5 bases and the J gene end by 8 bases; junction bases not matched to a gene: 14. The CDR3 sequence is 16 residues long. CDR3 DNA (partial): TGTGCCAGCAGCAAAGGCAACCACAGGGGTGGAGAAAAA. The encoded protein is CASSKGNHRGGEK. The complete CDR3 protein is CASSKGNHRGGEKLFF.

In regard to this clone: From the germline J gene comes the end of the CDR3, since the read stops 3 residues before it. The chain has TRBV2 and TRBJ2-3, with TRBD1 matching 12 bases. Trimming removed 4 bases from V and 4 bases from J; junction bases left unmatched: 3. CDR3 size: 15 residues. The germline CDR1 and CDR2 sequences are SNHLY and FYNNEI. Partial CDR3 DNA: TGTGCCAGCAGTGTGGGACAGGGGGCCCCAGATACG. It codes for CASSVGQGAPDT. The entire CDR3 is CASSVGQGAPDTQYF.

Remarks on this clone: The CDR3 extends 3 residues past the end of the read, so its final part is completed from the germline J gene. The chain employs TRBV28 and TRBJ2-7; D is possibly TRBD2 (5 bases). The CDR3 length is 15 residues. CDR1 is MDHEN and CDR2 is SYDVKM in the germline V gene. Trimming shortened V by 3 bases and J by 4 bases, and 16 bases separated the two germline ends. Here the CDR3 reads CASSFLRDRLYEQYF. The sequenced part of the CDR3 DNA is TGTGCCAGCAGTTTTCTTCGAGACCGACTATACGAG. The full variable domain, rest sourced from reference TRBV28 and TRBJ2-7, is DVKVTQSSRYLVKRTGEKVFLECVQDMDHENMFWYRQDPGLGLRLIYFSYDVKMKEKGDIPEGYSVSREKKERFSLILESASTNQTSMYLCASSFLRDRLYEQYFGPGTRLTVT.

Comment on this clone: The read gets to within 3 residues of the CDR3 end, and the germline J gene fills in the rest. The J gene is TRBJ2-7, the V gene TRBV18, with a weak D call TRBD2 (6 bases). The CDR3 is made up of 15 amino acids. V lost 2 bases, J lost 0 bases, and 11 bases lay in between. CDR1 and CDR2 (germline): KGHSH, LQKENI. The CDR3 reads CASSPGTVSSYEQYF. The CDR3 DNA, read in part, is TGTGCCAGCTCACCAGGGACTGTGAGCTCCTACGAG.

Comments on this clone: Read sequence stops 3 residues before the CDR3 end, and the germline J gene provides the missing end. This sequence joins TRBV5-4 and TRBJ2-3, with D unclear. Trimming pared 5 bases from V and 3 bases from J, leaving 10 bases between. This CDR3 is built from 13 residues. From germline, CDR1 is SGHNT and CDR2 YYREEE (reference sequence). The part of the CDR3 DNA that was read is TGTGCCAGCAGGCCTGACGGGACAGATACG. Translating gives CASRPDGTDT. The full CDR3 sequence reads CASRPDGTDTQYF.

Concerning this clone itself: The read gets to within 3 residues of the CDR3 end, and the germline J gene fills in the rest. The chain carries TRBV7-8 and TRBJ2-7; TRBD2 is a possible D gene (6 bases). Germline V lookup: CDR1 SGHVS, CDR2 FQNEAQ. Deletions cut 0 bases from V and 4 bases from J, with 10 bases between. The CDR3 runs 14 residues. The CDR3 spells CASSLAHGGYEQYF. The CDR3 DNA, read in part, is TGTGCCAGCAGCTTAGCGCATGGAGGGTACGAG.